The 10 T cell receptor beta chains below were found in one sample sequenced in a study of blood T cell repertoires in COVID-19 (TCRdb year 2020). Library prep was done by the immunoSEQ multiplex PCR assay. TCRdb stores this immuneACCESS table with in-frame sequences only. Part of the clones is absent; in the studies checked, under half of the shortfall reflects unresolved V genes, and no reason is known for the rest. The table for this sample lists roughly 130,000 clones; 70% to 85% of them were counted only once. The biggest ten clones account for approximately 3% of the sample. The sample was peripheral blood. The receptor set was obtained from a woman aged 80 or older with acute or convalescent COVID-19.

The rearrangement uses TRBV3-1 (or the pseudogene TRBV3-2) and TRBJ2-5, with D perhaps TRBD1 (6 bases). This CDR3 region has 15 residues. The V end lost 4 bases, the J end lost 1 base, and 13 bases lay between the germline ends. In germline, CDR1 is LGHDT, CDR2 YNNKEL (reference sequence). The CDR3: CASSLQGFPQETQYF. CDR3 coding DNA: TGTGCCAGCAGCCTACAGGGTTTCCCCCAAGAGACCCAGTACTTC.

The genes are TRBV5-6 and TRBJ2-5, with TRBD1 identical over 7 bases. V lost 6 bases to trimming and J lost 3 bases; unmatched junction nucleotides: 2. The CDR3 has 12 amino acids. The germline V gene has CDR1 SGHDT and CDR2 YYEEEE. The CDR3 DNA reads TGTGCCAGCACCCAGGGGGAAGAGACCCAGTACTTC. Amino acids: CASTQGEETQYF.

The CDR3 nucleotides read TGTGCCAGCTCACCACCGGTCTTCAGGGCTGAAGCTTTCTTT. Translated: CASSPPVFRAEAFF. The genes are TRBV18 and TRBJ1-1, with a possible D match to TRBD1 (5 bases). Trimming pared 0 bases from V and 6 bases from J, leaving 11 bases between. The CDR3 totals 14 residues. Germline CDR1 is KGHSH and CDR2 is LQKENI.

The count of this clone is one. Written as DNA, the CDR3 is TGTGCCAGCAGCCCCAGTGACAGGGGGAGGAAGACTGAAGCTTTCTTT. Protein product: CASSPSDRGRKTEAFF. This chain uses TRBV7-2 with TRBJ1-1; 9 bases map to TRBD1. The CDR3 is 16 residues long. The germline V gene encodes CDR1 SGHTA and CDR2 FQGNSA. With V trimmed by 5 bases and J by 5 bases, 12 bases remained unmatched.

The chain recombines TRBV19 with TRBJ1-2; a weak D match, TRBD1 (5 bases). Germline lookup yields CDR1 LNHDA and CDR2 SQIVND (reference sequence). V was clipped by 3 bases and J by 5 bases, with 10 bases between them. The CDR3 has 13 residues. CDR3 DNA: TGTGCCAGTAGTATTTCGGGGGATTATGGCTACACCTTC. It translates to CASSISGDYGYTF.

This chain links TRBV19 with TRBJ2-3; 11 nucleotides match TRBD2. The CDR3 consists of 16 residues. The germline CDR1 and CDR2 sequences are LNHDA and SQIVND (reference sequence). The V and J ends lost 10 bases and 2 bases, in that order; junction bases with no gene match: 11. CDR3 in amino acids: CATRGPSGGFTDTQYF. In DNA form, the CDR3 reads TGTGCCACCAGAGGTCCTAGCGGGGGGTTCACAGATACGCAGTATTTT.

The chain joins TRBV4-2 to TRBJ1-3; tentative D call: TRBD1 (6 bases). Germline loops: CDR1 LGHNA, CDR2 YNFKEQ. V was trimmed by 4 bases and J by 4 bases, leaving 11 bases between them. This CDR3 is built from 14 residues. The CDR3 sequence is CASSLGGQGNTIYF. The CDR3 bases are TGTGCCAGCAGCCTGGGGGGGCAAGGAAACACCATATATTTT.

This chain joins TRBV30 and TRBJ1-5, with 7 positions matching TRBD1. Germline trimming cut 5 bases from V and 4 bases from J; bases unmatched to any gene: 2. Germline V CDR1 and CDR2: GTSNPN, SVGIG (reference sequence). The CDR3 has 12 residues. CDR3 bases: TGTGCCTGGGAGACAGGGAATCAGCCCCAGCATTTT. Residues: CAWETGNQPQHF. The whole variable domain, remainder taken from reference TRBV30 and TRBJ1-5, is SQTIHQWPATLVQPVGSPLSLECTVEGTSNPNLYWYRQAAGRGLQLLFYSVGIGQISSEVPQNLSASRPQDRQFILSSKKLLLSDSGFYLCAWETGNQPQHFGDGTRLSIL.

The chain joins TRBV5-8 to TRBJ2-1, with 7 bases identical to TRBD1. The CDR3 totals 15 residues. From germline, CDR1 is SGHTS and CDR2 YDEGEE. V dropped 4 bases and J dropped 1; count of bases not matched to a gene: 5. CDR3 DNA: TGTGCCAGCAGCGTAGACAGGGCGTCCTACAATGAGCAGTTCTTC. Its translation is CASSVDRASYNEQFF.

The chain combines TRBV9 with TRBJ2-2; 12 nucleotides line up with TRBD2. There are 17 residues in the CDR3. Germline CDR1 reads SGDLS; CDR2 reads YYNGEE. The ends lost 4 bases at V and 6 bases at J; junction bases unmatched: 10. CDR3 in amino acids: CASSPTGSSGGAGELFF. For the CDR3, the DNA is TGTGCCAGCAGCCCAACCGGTTCTAGCGGGGGGGCCGGGGAGCTGTTTTTT.